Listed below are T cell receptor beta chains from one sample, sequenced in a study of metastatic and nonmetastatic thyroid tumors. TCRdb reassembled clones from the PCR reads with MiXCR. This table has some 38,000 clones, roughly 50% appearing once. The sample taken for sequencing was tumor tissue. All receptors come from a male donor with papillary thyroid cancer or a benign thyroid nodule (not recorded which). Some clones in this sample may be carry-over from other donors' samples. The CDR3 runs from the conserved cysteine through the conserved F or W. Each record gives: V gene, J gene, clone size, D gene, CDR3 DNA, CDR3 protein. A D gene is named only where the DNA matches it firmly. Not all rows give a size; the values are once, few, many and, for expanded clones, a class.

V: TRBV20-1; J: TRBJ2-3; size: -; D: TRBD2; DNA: TGCAGTGCTCCTCGACTAGCGGGGGGTTCAGATACGCAGTATTTT; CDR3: CSAPRLAGGSDTQYF
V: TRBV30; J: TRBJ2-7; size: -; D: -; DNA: TGTGCCTGGAGTAATCAGAACGAGCAGTACTTC; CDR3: CAWSNQNEQYF
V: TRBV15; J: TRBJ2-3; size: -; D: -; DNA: TGTGCCACCAGCAGAGATGAGGGTAGCACAGATACGCAGTATTTT; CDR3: CATSRDEGSTDTQYF
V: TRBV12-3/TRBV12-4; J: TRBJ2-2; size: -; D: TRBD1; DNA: TGTGCCAGTTACAGGGGGTTATCGGCCGGGGAGCTGTTTTTT; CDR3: CASYRGLSAGELFF
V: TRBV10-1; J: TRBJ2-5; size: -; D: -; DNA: TGCGCCAGCCACGTGGGGGGTGGAGGGGACGGGAAAGAGACCCAGTACTTC; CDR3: CASHVGGGGDGKETQYF
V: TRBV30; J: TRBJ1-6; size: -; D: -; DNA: TGTGCCTGGCGGGGGAGACATTCACCCCTCCACTTT; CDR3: CAWRGRHSPLHF
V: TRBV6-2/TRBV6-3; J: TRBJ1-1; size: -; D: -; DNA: TGTGCCAGCAGTTACAACGGGGGTGAAGCTTTCTTT; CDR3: CASSYNGGEAFF
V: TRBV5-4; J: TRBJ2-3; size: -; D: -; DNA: TGTGCCAGCAGCGGGACATCCTCAGGCGCGGATACGCAGTATTTT; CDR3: CASSGTSSGADTQYF
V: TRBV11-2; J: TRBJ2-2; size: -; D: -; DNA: TGTGCCAGCAGCATGTTATCCGGGGAGCTGTTTTTT; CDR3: CASSMLSGELFF
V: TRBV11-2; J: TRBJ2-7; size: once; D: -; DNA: TGTGCCAGCAGCAAGATAGCAGATCAGATGGGGTACTACGAGCAGTACTTC; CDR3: CASSKIADQMGYYEQYF
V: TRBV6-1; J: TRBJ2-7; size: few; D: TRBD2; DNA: TGTGCCAGCAGGACTTCGACTAGCGGGAGATGGTACGAGCAGTACTTC; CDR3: CASRTSTSGRWYEQYF
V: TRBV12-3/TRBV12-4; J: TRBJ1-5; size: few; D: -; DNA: TGTGCCAGCAGTCTACAGGGTGATCAGCCCCAGCATTTT; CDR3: CASSLQGDQPQHF
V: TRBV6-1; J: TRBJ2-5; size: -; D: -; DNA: TGTGCCAGCGTCAGGGGCGGGGGACAAGAGACCCAGTACTTC; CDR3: CASVRGGGQETQYF
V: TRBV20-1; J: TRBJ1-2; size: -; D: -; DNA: TGCAGTGCTTCGCAGGGGTTGGACTATGGCTACACCTTC; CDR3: CSASQGLDYGYTF
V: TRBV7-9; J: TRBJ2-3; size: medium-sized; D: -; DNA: TGTGCCAGCAGCCCCCGTGACAACCCTAGCACAGATACGCAGTATTTT; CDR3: CASSPRDNPSTDTQYF
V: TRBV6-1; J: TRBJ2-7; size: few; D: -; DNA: TGTGCCAGCAGTGCGTTAGGCTACGAGCAGTACTTC; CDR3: CASSALGYEQYF
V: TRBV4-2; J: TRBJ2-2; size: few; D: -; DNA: TGTGCCAGCAGCCAAGATCTCGGGAGCACCGGGGAGCTGTTTTTT; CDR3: CASSQDLGSTGELFF
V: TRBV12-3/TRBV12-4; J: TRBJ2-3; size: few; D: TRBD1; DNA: TGTGCCAGCAGTTTCGAGGACAGGGTCCCCACAGATACGCAGTATTTT; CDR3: CASSFEDRVPTDTQYF
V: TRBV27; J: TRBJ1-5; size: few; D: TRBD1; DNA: TGTGCCAGCAGTTTGGGACAGGCCTCAAGCAATCAGCCCCAGCATTTT; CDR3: CASSLGQASSNQPQHF
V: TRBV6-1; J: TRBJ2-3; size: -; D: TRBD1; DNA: TGTGCCAGCCTAGACAGGGACAGGGATTCAGATACGCAGTATTTT; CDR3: CASLDRDRDSDTQYF
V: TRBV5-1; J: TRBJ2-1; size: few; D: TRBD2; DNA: TGCGCCAGCAGCTTGGTAATCGGGACTAGCCCCGACAATGAGCAGTTCTTC; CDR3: CASSLVIGTSPDNEQFF
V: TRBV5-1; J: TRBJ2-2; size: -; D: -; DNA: TGCGCCAGCAGCTTGGCCGATTGGAACACCGGGGAGCTGTTTTTT; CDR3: CASSLADWNTGELFF
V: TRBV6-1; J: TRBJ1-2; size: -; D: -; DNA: TGTGCCAGCAGTGGGGGGGTAACCGCTGCCTATTGCTACACCTTC; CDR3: CASSGGVTAAYCYTF
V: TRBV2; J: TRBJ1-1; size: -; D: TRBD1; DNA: TGTGCCAGCAGCCAGGGGGCTGGGAACACTGAAGCTTTCTTT; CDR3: CASSQGAGNTEAFF
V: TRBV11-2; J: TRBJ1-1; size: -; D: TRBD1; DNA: TGTGCCAGCAGCTTGTATGGACAGGTAATGAACACTGAAGCTTTCTTT; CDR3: CASSLYGQVMNTEAFF
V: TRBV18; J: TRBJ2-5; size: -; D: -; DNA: TGTGCCAGCTCACCACCGGGGGAGGAGACCCAGTACTTC; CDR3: CASSPPGEETQYF
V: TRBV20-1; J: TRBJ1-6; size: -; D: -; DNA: TGCAGTGCTAGGGTCGGACGGAATAATTCACCCCTCCACTTT; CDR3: CSARVGRNNSPLHF
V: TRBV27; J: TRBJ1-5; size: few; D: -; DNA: TGTGCCAGCAGTTTGTCAGGGAATGAACAGCCCCAGCATTTT; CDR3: CASSLSGNEQPQHF
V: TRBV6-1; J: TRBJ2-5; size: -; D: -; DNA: TGTGCCAGCAGCCGGCCCCCATTGGGTGGGGAGACCCAGTACTTC; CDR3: CASSRPPLGGETQYF
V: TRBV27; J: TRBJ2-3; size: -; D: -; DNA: TGTGCCAGCAGTTCCAGGCATAGCACAGATACGCAGTATTTT; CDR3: CASSSRHSTDTQYF
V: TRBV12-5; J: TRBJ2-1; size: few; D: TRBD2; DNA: TGTGCTAGTGGGCCCTCCGCGGGGGGCCAGTTCTTC; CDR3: CASGPSAGGQFF
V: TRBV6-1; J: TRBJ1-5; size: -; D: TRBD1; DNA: TGTGCCAGCAGTCCGAGGACAGGAGCCCAGCATTTT; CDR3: CASSPRTGAQHF